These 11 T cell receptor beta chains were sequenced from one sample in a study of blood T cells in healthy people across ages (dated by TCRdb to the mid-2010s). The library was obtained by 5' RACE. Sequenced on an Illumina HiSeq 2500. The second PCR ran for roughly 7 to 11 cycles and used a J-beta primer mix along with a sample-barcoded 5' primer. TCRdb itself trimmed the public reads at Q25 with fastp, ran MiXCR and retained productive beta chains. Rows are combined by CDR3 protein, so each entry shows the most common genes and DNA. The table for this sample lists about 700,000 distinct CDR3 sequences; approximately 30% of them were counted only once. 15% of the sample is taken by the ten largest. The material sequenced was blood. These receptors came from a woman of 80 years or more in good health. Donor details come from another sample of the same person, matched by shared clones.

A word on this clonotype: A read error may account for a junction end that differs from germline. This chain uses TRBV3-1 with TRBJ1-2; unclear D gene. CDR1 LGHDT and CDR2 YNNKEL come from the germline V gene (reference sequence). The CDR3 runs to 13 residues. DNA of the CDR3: TGTGCCAGCAGCCTTAAGGGCCCCTATGGCCACACCTTC. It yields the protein CASSLKGPYGHTF.

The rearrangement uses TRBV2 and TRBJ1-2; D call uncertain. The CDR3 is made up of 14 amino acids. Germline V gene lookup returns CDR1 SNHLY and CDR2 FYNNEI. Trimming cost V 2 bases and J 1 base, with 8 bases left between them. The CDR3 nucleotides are TGTGCCAGCAGTGAAACCAGTGTTAACTATGGCTACACCTTC. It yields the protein CASSETSVNYGYTF.

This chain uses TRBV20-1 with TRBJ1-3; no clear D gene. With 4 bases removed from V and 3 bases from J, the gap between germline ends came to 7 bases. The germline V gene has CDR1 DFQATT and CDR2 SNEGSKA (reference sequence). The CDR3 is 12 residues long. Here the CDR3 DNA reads TGCAGTGCTATGGGCAGTGGAAACACCATATATTTT. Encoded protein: CSAMGSGNTIYF.

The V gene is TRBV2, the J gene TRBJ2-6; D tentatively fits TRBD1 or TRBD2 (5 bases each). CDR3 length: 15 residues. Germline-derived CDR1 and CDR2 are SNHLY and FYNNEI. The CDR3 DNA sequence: TGTGTCAGGGCGCGGGCGGCGACTGGGGCCAACGTCCTGACTTTC. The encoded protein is CVRARAATGANVLTF.

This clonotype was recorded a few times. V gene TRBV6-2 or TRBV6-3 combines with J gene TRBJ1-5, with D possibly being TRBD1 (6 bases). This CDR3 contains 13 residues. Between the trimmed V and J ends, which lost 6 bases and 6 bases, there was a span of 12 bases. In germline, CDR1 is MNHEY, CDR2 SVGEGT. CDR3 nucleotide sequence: TGTGCCAGCAGGGAACAGGGCGGTCAGCCCCAGCATTTT. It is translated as CASREQGGQPQHF.

CDR3 in amino acids: CASGRDRGYSPLHF. The CDR3 DNA follows: TGTGCCAGTGGCCGGGACAGGGGTTATTCACCCCTCCACTTT. The rearrangement links TRBV6-1 to TRBJ1-6, with 10 bases aligning to TRBD1. In germline, CDR1 is MNHNS, CDR2 SASEGT. V trimming: 9 bases; J trimming: 8 bases; junction bases outside the gene matches: 7. This CDR3 spans 14 amino acids.

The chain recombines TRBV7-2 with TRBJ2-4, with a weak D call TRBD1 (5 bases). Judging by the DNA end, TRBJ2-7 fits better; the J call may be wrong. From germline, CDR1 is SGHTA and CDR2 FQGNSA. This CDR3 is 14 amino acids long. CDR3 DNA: TGTACCAGCGGCTACGGACCTACAGGCTACGAGCAGTACTTC. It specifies CTSGYGPTGYEQYF.

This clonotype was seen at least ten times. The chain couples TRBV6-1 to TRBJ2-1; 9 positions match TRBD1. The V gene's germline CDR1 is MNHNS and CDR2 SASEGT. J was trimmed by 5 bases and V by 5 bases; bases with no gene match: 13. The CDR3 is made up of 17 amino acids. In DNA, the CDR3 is TGTGCCAGCAGTCGTTACTCAGGACAGGGGAGCGACAATGAGCAGTTCTTC. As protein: CASSRYSGQGSDNEQFF.

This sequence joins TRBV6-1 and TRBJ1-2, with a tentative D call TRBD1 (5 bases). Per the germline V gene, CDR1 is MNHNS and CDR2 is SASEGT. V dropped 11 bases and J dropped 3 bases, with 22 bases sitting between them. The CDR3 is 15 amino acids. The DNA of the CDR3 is TGTGCCCTTACCGGGGCAGCCCAAGAGGACTATGGCTACACCTTC. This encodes CALTGAAQEDYGYTF.

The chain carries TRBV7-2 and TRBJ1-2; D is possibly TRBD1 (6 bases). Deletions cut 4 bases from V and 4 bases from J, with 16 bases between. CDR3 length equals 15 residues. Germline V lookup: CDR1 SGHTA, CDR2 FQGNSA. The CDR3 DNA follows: TGTGCCAGCAGCTCGGGTTCGGGGGCCGGCTATGGCTACACCTTC. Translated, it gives CASSSGSGAGYGYTF.

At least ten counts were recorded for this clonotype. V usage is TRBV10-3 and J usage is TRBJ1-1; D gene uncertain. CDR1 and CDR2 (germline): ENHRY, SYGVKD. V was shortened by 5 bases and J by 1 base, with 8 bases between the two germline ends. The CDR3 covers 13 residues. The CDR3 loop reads CAISTKGNTEAFF. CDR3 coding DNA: TGTGCCATCAGTACTAAGGGGAACACTGAAGCTTTCTTT.